The T cell receptor beta chain described here comes from a study of T cell responses to AZD1222 COVID-19 vaccine. Overall study results and limits: Repertoires were collected only later (after the peak T cell response had occurred). Seropositive status at baseline applied to only 6 or 7 AZD1222 recipients.

The table came from immunoSEQ multiplex PCR; TCRdb's copy has only in-frame clones and leaves some out. This sample has 120,000 to 150,000 clones; about 90% occur once, and the top ten carry 9% to 9.5%. The V gene's germline CDR1 is MNHEY and CDR2 SVGAGI. V lost 0 bases to trimming and J lost 4 bases, with 7 bases between them. CDR3 size: 13 residues. For this clone: Its antigen remains unknown.

Sequenced material: peripheral blood, taken 28 days after the second AZD1222 dose. The chain uses TRBV6-5 and TRBJ2-7; D gene ambiguous. The source is an adult who received the AZD1222 COVID-19 vaccine. CDR3 bases: TGTGCCAGCAGTTACTCGTCGGCGTACGAGCAGTACGTC. It is translated as CASSYSSAYEQYV.